This T cell receptor (beta chain) was identified during a study of blood T cell repertoires in COVID-19. Study context: Spain, Italy and the United States supplied samples that represented acute and convalescent COVID-19. In each case, the material was cDNA or gDNA derived from T cells, B-cell-depleted T cells, or PBMCs.

This clone showed up just a few times. The authors' processing: From reference gene primer amplification, estimates of nucleated cell counts were derived. Generated by immunoSEQ multiplex PCR, the TCRdb table keeps only in-frame clones and is missing some. The DNA gave D and trimming, while V, J and clone size come from that table. Of 70,000 to 80,000 clones listed, about four fifths are singletons. The material sequenced was peripheral blood. This TCR came from a woman of 80 years or more with acute or convalescent COVID-19.

CDR3: CASAGATGNTIYF. The DNA for the CDR3 is TGTGCCAGTGCAGGGGCGACTGGAAACACCATATATTTT. The V gene is TRBV19, the J gene TRBJ1-3, with D tentatively TRBD1 (6 bases). V lost 8 bases to trimming and J lost 2 bases, with 10 bases between them. Germline CDR1 is LNHDA and CDR2 is SQIVND (reference sequence). This CDR3 is built from 13 residues.